These 2 T cell receptor beta chains came from one sample sequenced in a study of T-cell memory formation after mild COVID-19. In TCRdb, the 5' RACE reads were re-called with MiXCR into one record per CDR3 protein. The sample lists under 300,000 distinct CDR3 sequences, about 20% occurring once. The sample consisted of PBMCs or a T cell subset sorted from them (not recorded which). These receptors originate from a man younger than 30 who had mild COVID-19 (a few samples of this study predate the infection). Cell type and time point are not known.

In its sample, this clonotype was seen a few times. The rearrangement joins TRBV4-3 to TRBJ2-3; 7 bases match TRBD2. The CDR3 loop spans 18 amino acids. J was trimmed by 2 bases and V by 3 bases; bases with no gene match: 14. The germline CDR1 and CDR2 sequences are LGHNA and YSLEER. The CDR3 DNA reads TGCGCCAGCAGCCACTTCGTCCCTAAGCGGGGAAACACAGATACGCAGTATTTT. This sequence encodes CASSHFVPKRGNTDTQYF.

This clonotype showed up just a few times. This CDR3 is CASSQEGGRGGEQYV. In DNA, the CDR3 is TGCGCCAGCAGCCAAGAGGGTGGCAGGGGTGGTGAGCAGTACGTC. The chain joins TRBV4-1 to TRBJ2-7; possibly TRBD1 for D (6 bases). This CDR3 comprises 15 residues. CDR1 is MGHRA, CDR2 YSYEKL, per germline. V was shortened by 0 bases and J by 7 bases, with 16 bases between the two germline ends.